This T cell receptor (beta chain) was profiled in a study of T cell responses to AZD1222 COVID-19 vaccine (dated by TCRdb to the early 2020s). General notes on the study: AZD1222 recipients given second doses at about 4 weeks or at about 12 weeks were pooled, since spike-specific TCR depth and breadth were not found to differ between the two schedules. TCR sequencing covered roughly 230 trial participants: roughly 200 given two doses of AZD1222 and 26 given two doses of MenACWY control vaccine. Trial participants were enrolled by age into subgroups of 18-55, 56-69 and 70-plus years, and roughly 160, 29 and 62 TCR-sequenced participants, respectively, were included in these subgroups. The investigation overall reported the following: Only a handful of AZD1222 recipients were SARS-CoV-2 seropositive at baseline, limiting conclusions about previously exposed vaccinees. Vaccine-associated CD4 TCRs spanned the whole spike protein, with dominant responses in regions 160-218 and 743-854. Participants were mostly white British and included more females than males, and it was suggested by the authors that clonal diversity may have been underestimated. The 56-69-year group was small, and its depth increase did not reach significance, likely because of low power. After two AZD1222 doses, spike-specific TCR breadth and depth were significantly higher than at day 0 and than in MenACWY recipients. Epitopes outside the regions mutated in the B.1.351 and B.1.1.7 variants were reportedly recognized by nearly half of the unique spike-specific TCRs. Because no day 14 peak-response samples were available, the repertoires could be characterized only after the peak T cell response.

Turning to this clone: Which antigen it targets is not known. Per-base qualities were not stored, and no clone one base away is much larger.

The CDR3 regions of human TCRbeta chains were subjected to immunosequencing. Per the authors' processing: Repertoire TCRs were checked for matches against a reference library of SARS-CoV-2-specific TCRs that had been generated using the MIRA antigen-specificity platform. Breadth was defined as the fraction of unique TCRs that were SARS-CoV-2-associated, and depth was defined as the fraction of total T cells that were SARS-CoV-2-associated. Using the MIRA data, every spike-specific TCR was mapped to the spike region that the TCR reacted to and assigned to either a CD4 or a CD8 class. Log10-transformed breadth and depth values were compared by one-way ANOVA with Sidak's multiple comparisons tests. The immuneACCESS repertoire file appears here via TCRdb, limited to in-frame rearrangements. These files lack a portion of the clones; in checked studies, under half of the deficit traces to unresolved V genes, and the cause of the others is not known. V, J and clone size derive from that table, while D and trimming were established from the DNA sequence. The sample table shows 120,000 or so clones, and 85% to 90% are seen once. The top ten clones comprise roughly a quarter of the sample.

This sample's time point label indicates: baseline before first vaccination. The vaccinee samples were drawn from two UK trials, COV001 and COV002, one of which was a single-blind randomized controlled phase 2/3 trial testing AZD1222 (ChAdOx1 nCoV-19) in healthy adults. For TCRbeta chain sequencing, PBMC samples from trial participants were taken at day 0 and at day 28 after the second dose. V gives up 0 bases and J gives up 3 bases, and the segment between their germline ends measures 10 bases. The CDR3 measures 15 amino acids from cysteine to phenylalanine. CDR3 DNA is the only sequence kept; it has 45 bases, read in frame from the first base. For CDR1 and CDR2, the germline V gene lists SGHTS and YDEGEE.

The rearranged chain carries TRBV5-8 and TRBJ1-5; the D region possibly corresponds to TRBD1 (5 bases align). The source is an adult in good health. The sequenced sample was peripheral blood, obtained on day 0 of AZD1222 vaccination. The CDR3 in this case is CASSLGGANNQPQHF. Here is the DNA: TGTGCCAGCAGCTTGGGAGGGGCGAACAATCAGCCCCAGCATTTT. The CDR3, completed at both ends by the reference TRBV5-8 and TRBJ1-5 genes, gives the full variable domain EAGVTQSPTHLIKTRGQQATLRCSPISGHTSVYWYQQALGLGLQFLLWYDEGEERNRGNFPPRFSGRQFPNYSSELNVNALELEDSALYLCASSLGGANNQPQHFGDGTRLSIL.